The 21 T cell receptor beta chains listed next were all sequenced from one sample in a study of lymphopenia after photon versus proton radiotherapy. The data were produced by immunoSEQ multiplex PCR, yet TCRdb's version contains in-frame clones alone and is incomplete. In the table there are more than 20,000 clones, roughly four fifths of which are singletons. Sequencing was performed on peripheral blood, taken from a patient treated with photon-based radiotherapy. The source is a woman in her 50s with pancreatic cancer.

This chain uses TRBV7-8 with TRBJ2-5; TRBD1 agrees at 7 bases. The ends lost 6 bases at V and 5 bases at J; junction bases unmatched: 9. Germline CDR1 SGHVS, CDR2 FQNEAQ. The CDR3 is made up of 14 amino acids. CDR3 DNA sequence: TGTGCCAGCAGACAGGCACAGGGGCGGGAGACCCAGTACTTC. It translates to CASRQAQGRETQYF.

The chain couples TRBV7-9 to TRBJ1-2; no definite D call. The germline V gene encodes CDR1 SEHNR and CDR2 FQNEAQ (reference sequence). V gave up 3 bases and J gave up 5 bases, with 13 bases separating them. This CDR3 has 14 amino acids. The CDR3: CASSFLGSIYGYTF. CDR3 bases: TGTGCCAGCAGCTTCCTAGGGTCTATATATGGCTACACCTTC.

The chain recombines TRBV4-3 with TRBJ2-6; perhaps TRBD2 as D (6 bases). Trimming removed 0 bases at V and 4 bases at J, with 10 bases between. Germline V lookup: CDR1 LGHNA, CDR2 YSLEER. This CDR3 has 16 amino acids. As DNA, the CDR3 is TGCGCCAGCAGCCAAGAACGGGGGTCCGGGGCCAACGTCCTGACTTTC. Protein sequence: CASSQERGSGANVLTF.

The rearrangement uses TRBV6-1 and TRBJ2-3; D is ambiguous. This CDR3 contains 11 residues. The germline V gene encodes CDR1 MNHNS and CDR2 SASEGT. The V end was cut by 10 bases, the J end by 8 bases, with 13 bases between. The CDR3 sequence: CATDLVGTQYF. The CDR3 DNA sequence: TGTGCCACCGACCTAGTTGGTACGCAGTATTTT.

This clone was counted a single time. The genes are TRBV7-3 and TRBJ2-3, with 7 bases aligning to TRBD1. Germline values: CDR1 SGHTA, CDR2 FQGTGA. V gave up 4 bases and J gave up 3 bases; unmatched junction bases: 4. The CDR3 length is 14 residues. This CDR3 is CASSWDSYTDTQYF. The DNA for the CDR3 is TGTGCCAGCAGCTGGGACAGTTATACAGATACGCAGTATTTT.

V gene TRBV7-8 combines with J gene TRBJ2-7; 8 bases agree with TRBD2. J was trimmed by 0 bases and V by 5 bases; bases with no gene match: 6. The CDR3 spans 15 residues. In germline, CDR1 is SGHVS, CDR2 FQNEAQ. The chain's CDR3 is CASSPREGSSYEQYF. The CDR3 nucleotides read TGTGCCAGCAGCCCCCGGGAGGGTAGCTCCTACGAGCAGTACTTC.

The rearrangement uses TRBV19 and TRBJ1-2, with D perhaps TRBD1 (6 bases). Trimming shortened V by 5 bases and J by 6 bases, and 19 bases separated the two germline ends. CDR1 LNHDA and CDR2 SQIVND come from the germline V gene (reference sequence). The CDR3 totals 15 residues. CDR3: CASSLSQGSRHGYTF. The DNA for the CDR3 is TGTGCCAGTAGTCTCTCACAGGGTTCTCGCCATGGCTACACCTTC.

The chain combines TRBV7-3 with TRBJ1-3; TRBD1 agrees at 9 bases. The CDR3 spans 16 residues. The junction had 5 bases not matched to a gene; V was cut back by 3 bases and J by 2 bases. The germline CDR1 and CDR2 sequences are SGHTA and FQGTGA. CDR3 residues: CASSLGGQGPGNTIYF. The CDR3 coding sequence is TGTGCCAGCAGCTTGGGGGGACAGGGACCTGGAAACACCATATATTTT.

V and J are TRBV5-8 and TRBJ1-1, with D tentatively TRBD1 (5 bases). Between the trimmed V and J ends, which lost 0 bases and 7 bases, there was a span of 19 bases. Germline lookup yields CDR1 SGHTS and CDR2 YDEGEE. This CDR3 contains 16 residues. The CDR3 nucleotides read TGTGCCAGCAGCTTGGATCAGGCCCCGGGACGGCTTGAAGCTTTCTTT. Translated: CASSLDQAPGRLEAFF.

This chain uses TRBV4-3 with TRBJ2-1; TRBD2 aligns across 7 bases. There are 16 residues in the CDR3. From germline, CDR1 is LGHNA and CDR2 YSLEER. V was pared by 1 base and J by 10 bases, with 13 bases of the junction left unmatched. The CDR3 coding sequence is TGCGCCAGCAGCCAAGGGAGCGGGGCAACGCCGTGGGAGCAGTTCTTC. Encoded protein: CASSQGSGATPWEQFF.

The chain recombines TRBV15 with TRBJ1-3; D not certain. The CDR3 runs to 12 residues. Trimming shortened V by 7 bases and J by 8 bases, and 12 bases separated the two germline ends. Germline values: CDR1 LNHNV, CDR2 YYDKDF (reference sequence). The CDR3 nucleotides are TGTGCCACCACAGATTTGAGGGACACCATATATTTT. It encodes CATTDLRDTIYF.

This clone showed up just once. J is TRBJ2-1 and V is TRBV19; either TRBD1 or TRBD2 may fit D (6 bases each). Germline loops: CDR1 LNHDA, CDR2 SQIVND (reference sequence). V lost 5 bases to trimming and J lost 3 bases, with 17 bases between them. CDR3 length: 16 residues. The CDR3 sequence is CASSPTGGGVYNEQFF. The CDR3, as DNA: TGTGCCAGTAGTCCGACCGGAGGGGGAGTCTACAATGAGCAGTTCTTC.

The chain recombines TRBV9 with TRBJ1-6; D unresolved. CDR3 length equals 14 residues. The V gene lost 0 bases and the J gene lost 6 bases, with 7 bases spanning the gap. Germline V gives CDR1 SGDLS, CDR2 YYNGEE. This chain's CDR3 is CASSVAKANSPLHF. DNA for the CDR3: TGTGCCAGCAGCGTAGCGAAAGCTAATTCACCCCTCCACTTT.

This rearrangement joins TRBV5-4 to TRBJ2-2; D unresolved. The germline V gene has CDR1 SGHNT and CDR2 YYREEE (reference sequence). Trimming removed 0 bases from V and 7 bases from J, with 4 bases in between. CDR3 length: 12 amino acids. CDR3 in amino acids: CASSLVLGELFF. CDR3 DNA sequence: TGTGCCAGCAGCTTGGTTCTCGGGGAGCTGTTTTTT.

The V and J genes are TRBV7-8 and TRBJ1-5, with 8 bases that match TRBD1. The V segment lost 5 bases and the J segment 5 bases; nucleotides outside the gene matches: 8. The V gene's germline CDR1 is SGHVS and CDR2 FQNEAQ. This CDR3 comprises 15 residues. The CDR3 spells CASSVGQGPYQPQHF. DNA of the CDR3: TGTGCCAGCAGCGTAGGACAGGGCCCCTATCAGCCCCAGCATTTT.

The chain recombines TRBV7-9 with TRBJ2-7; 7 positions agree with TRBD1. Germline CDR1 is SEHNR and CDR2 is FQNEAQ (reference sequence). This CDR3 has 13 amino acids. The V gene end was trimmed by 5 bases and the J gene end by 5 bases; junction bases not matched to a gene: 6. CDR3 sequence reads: CASSRDRANEQYF. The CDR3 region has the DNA TGTGCCAGCAGCCGTGACAGGGCAAACGAGCAGTACTTC.

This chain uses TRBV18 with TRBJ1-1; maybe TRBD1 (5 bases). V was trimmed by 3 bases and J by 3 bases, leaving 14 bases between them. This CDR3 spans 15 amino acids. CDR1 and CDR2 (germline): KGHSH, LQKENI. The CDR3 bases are TGTGCCAGCTCACCGGCCGCGGGGGTTGACACTGAAGCTTTCTTT. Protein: CASSPAAGVDTEAFF.

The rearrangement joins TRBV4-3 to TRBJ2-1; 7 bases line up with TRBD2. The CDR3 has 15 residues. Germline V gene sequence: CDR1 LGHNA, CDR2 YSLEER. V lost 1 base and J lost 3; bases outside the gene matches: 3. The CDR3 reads CASSQVASGYNEQFF. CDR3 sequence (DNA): TGCGCCAGCAGCCAAGTGGCTAGCGGCTACAATGAGCAGTTCTTC.

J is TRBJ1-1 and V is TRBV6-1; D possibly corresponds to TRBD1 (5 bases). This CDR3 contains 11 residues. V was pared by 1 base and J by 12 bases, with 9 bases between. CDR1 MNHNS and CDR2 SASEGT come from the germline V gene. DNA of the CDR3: TGTGCCAGCAGTGAAGGAAGGGGAACTTTCTTT. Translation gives CASSEGRGTFF.

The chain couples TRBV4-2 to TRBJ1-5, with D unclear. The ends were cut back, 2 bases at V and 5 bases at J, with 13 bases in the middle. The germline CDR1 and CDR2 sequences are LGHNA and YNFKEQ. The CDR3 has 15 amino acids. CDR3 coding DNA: TGTGCCAGCAGCCAATCTCGGCAGTTCCATCAGCCCCAGCATTTT. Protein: CASSQSRQFHQPQHF.

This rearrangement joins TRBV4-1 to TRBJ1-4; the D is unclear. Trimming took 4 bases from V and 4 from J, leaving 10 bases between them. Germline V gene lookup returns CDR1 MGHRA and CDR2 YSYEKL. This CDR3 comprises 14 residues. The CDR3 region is CASSRGRLNEKLFF. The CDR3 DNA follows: TGCGCCAGCAGCCGTGGTAGGCTTAATGAAAAACTGTTTTTT.